This T cell receptor beta chain was obtained from a study of blood T cell repertoires in COVID-19. Study-wide background: Sites across the United States, Italy and Spain contributed samples from acute and convalescent COVID-19. In each case, the material was cDNA or gDNA derived from T cells, B-cell-depleted T cells, or PBMCs.

Trimming removed 5 bases from V and 8 bases from J; junction bases left unmatched: 6. The CDR3 is made up of 14 amino acids. CDR1 and CDR2 (germline): MNHEY, SMNVEV (reference sequence). In Seattle, patients joined the study during active infection and were tracked longitudinally. Profiled with immunoSEQ multiplex PCR; TCRdb holds only in-frame clones, not every one. The sample consists of around 270,000 clones, approximately 84% of them appearing once. Sequenced input: peripheral blood. The chain couples TRBV27 to TRBJ1-6, with 7 bases matching TRBD1. This clonotype originated in a person between 65 and 80 years old with COVID-19, enrolled during active disease. CDR3 sequence: CASSRRGEDSPLHF. Written as DNA, the CDR3 is TGTGCCAGCAGTCGCAGGGGGGAGGATTCACCCCTCCACTTT.